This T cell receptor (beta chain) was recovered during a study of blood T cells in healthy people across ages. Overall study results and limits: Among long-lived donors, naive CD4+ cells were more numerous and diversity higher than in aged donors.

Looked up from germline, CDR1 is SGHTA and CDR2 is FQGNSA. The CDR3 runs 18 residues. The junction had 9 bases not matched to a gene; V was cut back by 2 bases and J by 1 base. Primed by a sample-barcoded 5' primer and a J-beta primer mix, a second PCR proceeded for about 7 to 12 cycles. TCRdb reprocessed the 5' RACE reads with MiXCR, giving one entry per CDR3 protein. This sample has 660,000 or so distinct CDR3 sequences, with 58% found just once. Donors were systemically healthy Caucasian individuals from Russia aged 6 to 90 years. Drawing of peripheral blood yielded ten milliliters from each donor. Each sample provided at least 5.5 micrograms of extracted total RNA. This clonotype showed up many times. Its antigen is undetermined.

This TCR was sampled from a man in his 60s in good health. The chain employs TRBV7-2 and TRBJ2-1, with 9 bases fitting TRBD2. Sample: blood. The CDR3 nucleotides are TGTGCCAGCAGCTTACGCGCTAGCGGGGACCCTTCCTACAATGAGCAGTTCTTC. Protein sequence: CASSLRASGDPSYNEQFF.